Each of the 2 T cell receptor beta chains below was sequenced from the same sample in a study of shared T cell receptors in the human thymus. Generated by immunoSEQ multiplex PCR, the TCRdb table keeps only in-frame clones and is missing some. This table holds 630,000 or so clones, about 89% found once. These same data were also listed under a study on human thymus T cells.

The sequenced sample consisted of thymocytes. These receptors all come from a boy under three years old with a congenital heart defect.

The chain carries TRBV27 and TRBJ1-1, with D unclear. CDR1 is MNHEY and CDR2 is SMNVEV in the germline V gene (reference sequence). The CDR3 has 14 amino acids. Trimming stripped 6 bases from V and 1 base from J, with 12 bases between. This chain's CDR3 is CASRREAQNTEAFF. CDR3 in DNA: TGTGCCAGCAGGAGGGAGGCGCAGAACACTGAAGCTTTCTTT.

This sequence joins TRBV18 and TRBJ2-6, with unresolved D. The CDR3 contains 15 residues. The V and J ends lost 2 bases and 4 bases respectively, with 9 bases between them. Looked up from germline, CDR1 is KGHSH and CDR2 is LQKENI. The CDR3 protein is CASSPTATGANVLTF. Here the CDR3 DNA reads TGTGCCAGCTCACCAACGGCGACAGGGGCCAACGTCCTGACTTTC.